A single sample is the source of the 32 T cell receptor beta chains below, sequenced in a study of cytomegalovirus exposure and HLA in healthy donors. Primers for the PCR totalled 60 Vbeta and 13 Jbeta. Data came from immunoSEQ multiplex PCR; TCRdb stores just in-frame clones and leaves some out. The repertoire holds fewer than 150,000 clones, with more than 75% as singletons. The sequenced sample was PBMCs. These receptors came from a male donor in good health and CMV-seronegative.

This chain joins TRBV9 and TRBJ2-1; 8 bases are a match to TRBD1. The germline CDR1 and CDR2 sequences are SGDLS and YYNGEE. V gave up 5 bases and J gave up 6 bases; unmatched junction bases: 4. CDR3 length: 13 amino acids. The chain's CDR3 is CASRDRVSNEQFF. The CDR3 DNA follows: TGTGCCAGCAGGGACAGGGTGTCCAATGAGCAGTTCTTC.

This sequence joins TRBV4-3 and TRBJ1-2; possibly TRBD1 for D (5 bases). Germline-derived CDR1 and CDR2 are LGHNA and YSLEER. The CDR3 is made up of 17 amino acids. With 0 bases removed from V and 1 base from J, the gap between germline ends came to 15 bases. The CDR3 bases are TGCGCCAGCAGCCAAGATGCGACAGAGACAATTAACTATGGCTACACCTTC. Residues: CASSQDATETINYGYTF.

The chain employs TRBV18 and TRBJ1-1, with D possibly TRBD1 on 5 matching bases. The CDR3 runs 12 residues. The V gene's germline CDR1 is KGHSH and CDR2 LQKENI. With 3 bases removed from V and 7 bases from J, the gap between germline ends came to 9 bases. CDR3: CASSPTDREAFF. For the CDR3, the DNA is TGTGCCAGCTCACCGACAGACCGTGAAGCTTTCTTT.

J is TRBJ2-3 and V is TRBV7-9; 11 bases align to TRBD1. CDR3 size: 16 residues. The ends lost 5 bases at V and 6 bases at J; junction bases unmatched: 10. Germline V lookup: CDR1 SEHNR, CDR2 FQNEAQ (reference sequence). The CDR3 coding sequence is TGTGCCAGCAGCGCGCCGGGACAGGGGGTTGGGGATACGCAGTATTTT. Translating gives CASSAPGQGVGDTQYF.

The genes are TRBV7-3 and TRBJ1-1, with D unclear. CDR1 is SGHTA, CDR2 FQGTGA, per germline. V shed 2 bases and J shed 1 base, with 11 bases lying between them. The CDR3 sequence is 15 residues long. In DNA form, the CDR3 reads TGTGCCAGCAGCTTATTGGCGCTAGAGAACACTGAAGCTTTCTTT. As protein: CASSLLALENTEAFF.

The chain joins TRBV29-1 to TRBJ1-2; 10 bases line up with TRBD1. The V and J ends lost 5 bases and 7 bases, in that order; junction bases with no gene match: 10. CDR1 is SQVTM, CDR2 ANQGSEA, per germline. The CDR3 has 14 amino acids. The CDR3 region is CSVRIRQGAAGYTF. CDR3 bases: TGCAGCGTTCGGATCCGACAGGGGGCGGCTGGCTACACCTTC.

The CDR3 DNA follows: TGTGCCAGCAAGATCCAGGGTAGAAAAAACACTGAAGCTTTCTTT. As protein: CASKIQGRKNTEAFF. The chain combines TRBV2 with TRBJ1-1; tentative D call: TRBD1 (5 bases). The CDR3 sequence is 15 residues long. V was trimmed by 7 bases and J by 2 bases, leaving 17 bases between them. The V gene's germline CDR1 is SNHLY and CDR2 FYNNEI.

The rearrangement links TRBV11-2 to TRBJ2-7, with D possibly matching TRBD2 (6 bases). Germline V gene data show CDR1 as SGHAT and CDR2 as FQNNGV. The CDR3 has 15 residues. Trimming shortened V by 1 base and J by 2 bases, and 12 bases separated the two germline ends. In DNA form, the CDR3 reads TGTGCCAGCAGCTTAGGAAGGGGACTGGCCTACGAGCAGTACTTC. It is translated as CASSLGRGLAYEQYF.

This chain uses TRBV7-6 with TRBJ2-6; TRBD2 is a possible D gene (6 bases). CDR1 is SGHVS and CDR2 is FNYEAQ in the germline V gene. Trimming removed 1 base at V and 0 bases at J, with 10 bases between. The CDR3 sequence is 17 residues long. This CDR3 reads CASSLGAGYSGANVLTF. CDR3 bases: TGTGCCAGCAGCTTAGGAGCGGGTTACTCTGGGGCCAACGTCCTGACTTTC. The full variable domain, in which reference TRBV7-6 and TRBJ2-6 provide the parts outside the CDR3, is GAGVSQSPRYKVTKRGQDVALRCDPISGHVSLYWYRQALGQGPEFLTYFNYEAQQDKSGLPNDRFSAERPEGSISTLTIQRTEQRDSAMYRCASSLGAGYSGANVLTFGAGSRLTVL.

This chain uses TRBV18 with TRBJ1-1; 10 bases are shared with TRBD1. The CDR3 spans 18 residues. With V trimmed by 1 base and J by 1 base, 9 bases remained unmatched. Germline V gives CDR1 KGHSH, CDR2 LQKENI. In DNA, the CDR3 is TGTGCCAGCTCACCACGATGGGACAGGGGCACCAAGAACACTGAAGCTTTCTTT. Protein sequence: CASSPRWDRGTKNTEAFF.

This clone was observed once. The CDR3 DNA sequence: TGTGCCAGCACCGCCCGGGACAGGAATTCACCCCTCCACTTT. Amino acids: CASTARDRNSPLHF. The V and J genes are TRBV27 and TRBJ1-6, with 8 bases that match TRBD1. The V and J ends lost 7 bases and 7 bases, in that order; junction bases with no gene match: 6. The germline CDR1 and CDR2 sequences are MNHEY and SMNVEV (reference sequence). The CDR3 is made up of 14 amino acids.

A word on this clone: This same CDR3 is encoded by further DNA sequences in the sample. The genes are TRBV6-5 and TRBJ1-1; the D gene is possibly TRBD1 (5 bases). Trimming removed 0 bases from V and 6 bases from J, with 8 bases in between. Looked up from germline, CDR1 is MNHEY and CDR2 is SVGAGI. The CDR3 is made up of 13 amino acids. CDR3 bases: TGTGCCAGCAGTTACTCCTCGGGGGCTGAAGCTTTCTTT. The encoded protein is CASSYSSGAEAFF.

The V call is TRBV7-9, the J call TRBJ2-2; 7 positions agree with TRBD1. Germline CDR1 is SEHNR and CDR2 is FQNEAQ (reference sequence). This CDR3 contains 16 residues. The J segment lost 5 bases and the V segment lost 5 bases, leaving 11 bases of the junction unmatched. CDR3 sequence: CASSAIQGPRTGELFF. The CDR3 DNA reads as TGTGCCAGCAGCGCAATACAGGGGCCGAGGACCGGGGAGCTGTTTTTT.

DNA for the CDR3: TGTGCCAGCAGCTTAGCTGGGAGCGGGTTCGGCACAGATACGCAGTATTTT. It codes for CASSLAGSGFGTDTQYF. This chain connects TRBV7-9 to TRBJ2-3; TRBD2 might be the D (6 bases). The V gene lost 0 bases and the J gene lost 1 base, with 14 bases spanning the gap. The germline V gene has CDR1 SEHNR and CDR2 FQNEAQ (reference sequence). CDR3 size: 17 residues.

The chain carries TRBV6-6 and TRBJ2-4, with a weak D call TRBD1 (5 bases). V gave up 11 bases and J gave up 3 bases, with 11 bases separating them. There are 12 residues in the CDR3. CDR1 and CDR2 from the germline V gene are MNHNY and SVGAGI (reference sequence). The CDR3 coding sequence is TGTGCCGGGGCAGCAGACAAAAACATTCAGTACTTC. As protein: CAGAADKNIQYF.

In this sample, this clone turned up a few times. This chain links TRBV30 with TRBJ1-2, with D unresolved. CDR3 length: 13 residues. V dropped 5 bases and J dropped 7 bases, with 17 bases sitting between them. Germline CDR1 GTSNPN, CDR2 SVGIG (reference sequence). CDR3 amino acids: CAWVPTLTSGYTF. In DNA, the CDR3 is TGTGCCTGGGTCCCGACGCTGACAAGTGGCTACACCTTC.

As concerns this clone: A junction end diverges from the germline sequence, so it may reflect a read error. This chain joins TRBV2 and TRBJ1-5; D is perhaps TRBD1 (5 bases). The length of the CDR3 is 13 residues. CDR1 SNHLY and CDR2 FYNNEI come from the germline V gene. The CDR3 DNA follows: TGTGCCAGCAGAGAAGACAGTTTTCAGCCCCAGCATTTT. This gives the protein CASREDSFQPQHF.

J is TRBJ1-6 and V is TRBV10-3; D gene uncertain. The germline V and J ends were trimmed by 4 bases and 0 bases, with 16 bases remaining between them. The germline V gene encodes CDR1 ENHRY and CDR2 SYGVKD. The CDR3 is made up of 18 amino acids. The CDR3 DNA reads as TGTGCCATCAGTGGGGCAGGACTAACTAGCTCCTATAATTCACCCCTCCACTTT. Translation gives CAISGAGLTSSYNSPLHF.

The CDR3 DNA sequence: TGCAGCGTCCGCGGGCTAAGCGGTGACTACGAGCAGTACTTC. It specifies CSVRGLSGDYEQYF. This sequence joins TRBV29-1 and TRBJ2-7; a weak D match, TRBD2 (5 bases). This CDR3 contains 14 residues. V was clipped by 6 bases and J by 3 bases, with 18 bases between them. Germline-derived CDR1 and CDR2 are SQVTM and ANQGSEA.

CDR3 amino acids: CASSLAGGLDGYTF. In nucleotides, the CDR3 is TGTGCCAGCAGCTTGGCAGGGGGATTGGATGGCTACACCTTC. The J gene is TRBJ1-2, the V gene TRBV5-4, with 7 bases lining up with TRBD1. The CDR3 runs to 14 residues. Germline V gene lookup returns CDR1 SGHNT and CDR2 YYREEE (reference sequence). The V gene end was trimmed by 0 bases and the J gene end by 6 bases; junction bases not matched to a gene: 5.

The rearrangement joins TRBV4-1 to TRBJ2-7, with TRBD1 matching 7 bases. The CDR3 runs to 13 residues. The V and J ends lost 4 bases and 2 bases, in that order; junction bases with no gene match: 2. Germline values: CDR1 MGHRA, CDR2 YSYEKL. The CDR3 DNA is TGCGCCAGCAGCCCTCAGGGGGCCTACGAGCAGTACTTC. This encodes CASSPQGAYEQYF.

This clone showed up just once. V gene TRBV7-2 combines with J gene TRBJ1-6; D gene uncertain. Between the trimmed V and J ends, which lost 5 bases and 9 bases, there was a span of 8 bases. CDR3 length: 12 amino acids. CDR1 SGHTA and CDR2 FQGNSA come from the germline V gene. Here the CDR3 DNA reads TGTGCCAGCAGCCTCGTATCTTCACCCCTCCACTTT. Amino acid sequence: CASSLVSSPLHF.

This sequence joins TRBV15 and TRBJ2-7, with TRBD1 identical over 9 bases. Germline loops: CDR1 LNHNV, CDR2 YYDKDF (reference sequence). The CDR3 runs to 15 residues. After removal of 0 bases from V and 3 bases from J, the junction contained 3 bases not matched to a gene. CDR3 sequence: CATSREGQGRYEQYF. The CDR3 DNA reads as TGTGCCACCAGCAGAGAAGGACAGGGGCGCTACGAGCAGTACTTC. Based on the CDR3 plus reference TRBV15 and TRBJ2-7, the full variable domain is DAMVIQNPRYQVTQFGKPVTLSCSQTLNHNVMYWYQQKSSQAPKLLFHYYDKDFNNEADTPDNFQSRRPNTSFCFLDIRSPGLGDTAMYLCATSREGQGRYEQYFGPGTRLTVT.

V and J are TRBV6-5 and TRBJ1-5; 8 nucleotides agree with TRBD1. The length of the CDR3 is 13 residues. Losses at the gene ends were 4 bases for V and 6 bases for J; bases not matched to a gene: 2. Germline V lookup: CDR1 MNHEY, CDR2 SVGAGI. The CDR3 DNA is TGTGCCAGCAGTTTGACAGGGGTTCAGCCCCAGCATTTT. Translating it yields CASSLTGVQPQHF.

This chain uses TRBV5-4 with TRBJ2-5; TRBD2 is a possible D gene (7 bases). This CDR3 has 15 amino acids. Per the germline V gene, CDR1 is SGHNT and CDR2 is YYREEE (reference sequence). Trimming cost V 3 bases and J 0 bases, with 12 bases left between them. CDR3 amino acids: CASSWGGGYQETQYF. The CDR3 region has the DNA TGTGCCAGCAGCTGGGGGGGCGGTTACCAAGAGACCCAGTACTTC.

Worth noting for this clone: Other DNA variants within this sample encode the same CDR3. The rearrangement links TRBV28 to TRBJ2-2, with D possibly being TRBD2 (5 bases). There are 17 residues in the CDR3. Per the germline V gene, CDR1 is MDHEN and CDR2 is SYDVKM. Trimming took 2 bases from V and 4 from J, leaving 17 bases between them. The CDR3 sequence is CASSLPRYLAGTGELFF. CDR3 in DNA: TGTGCCAGCAGTTTACCTCGGTATTTGGCGGGCACCGGGGAGCTGTTTTTT.

V gene TRBV7-3 combines with J gene TRBJ2-3, with a weak D call TRBD2 (5 bases). V was clipped by 1 base and J by 0 bases, with 8 bases between them. From germline, CDR1 is SGHTA and CDR2 FQGTGA. The CDR3 loop spans 15 amino acids. CDR3: CASSLNTGSTDTQYF. The CDR3 bases are TGTGCCAGCAGCTTAAATACGGGGAGCACAGATACGCAGTATTTT.

This chain uses TRBV7-2 with TRBJ2-1; 8 positions agree with TRBD1. The germline gives CDR1 SGHTA, CDR2 FQGNSA. The V gene end was trimmed by 1 base and the J gene end by 6 bases; junction bases not matched to a gene: 8. This CDR3 region has 16 residues. CDR3 sequence reads: CASSLGDRGLTNEQFF. Written as DNA, the CDR3 is TGTGCCAGCAGCTTAGGAGACAGGGGACTGACCAATGAGCAGTTCTTC.

J is TRBJ2-7 and V is TRBV5-1; D is possibly TRBD2 (5 bases). The ends were cut back, 7 bases at V and 4 bases at J, with 9 bases in the middle. Germline V gives CDR1 SGHRS, CDR2 YFSETQ. The length of the CDR3 is 11 residues. In DNA form, the CDR3 reads TGCGCCAGCGGGAGTAATTACGAGCAGTACTTC. Translation: CASGSNYEQYF. The full variable domain, rest sourced from reference TRBV5-1 and TRBJ2-7, is KAGVTQTPRYLIKTRGQQVTLSCSPISGHRSVSWYQQTPGQGLQFLFEYFSETQRNKGNFPGRFSGRQFSNSRSEMNVSTLELGDSALYLCASGSNYEQYFGPGTRLTVT.

This clone has just one count. This chain links TRBV7-9 with TRBJ2-1, with D possibly matching TRBD2 (5 bases). V was shortened by 5 bases and J by 14 bases, with 22 bases between the two germline ends. The CDR3 is 14 residues long. The V gene's germline CDR1 is SEHNR and CDR2 FQNEAQ (reference sequence). The CDR3 DNA reads TGTGCCAGCAGCCGAAGTGACACACTCGGGGAAAAGTTCTTC. It codes for CASSRSDTLGEKFF.

This rearrangement joins TRBV10-3 to TRBJ1-1; no reliable D call. Germline-derived CDR1 and CDR2 are ENHRY and SYGVKD. V lost 6 bases and J 0 bases, leaving 8 bases between the germline ends. The length of the CDR3 is 13 residues. In nucleotides, the CDR3 is TGTGCCATCAGAGCGAGGGTGAACACTGAAGCTTTCTTT. It yields the protein CAIRARVNTEAFF.

The chain joins TRBV9 to TRBJ2-3; 8 bases line up with TRBD2. From germline, CDR1 is SGDLS and CDR2 YYNGEE. With 0 bases clipped from V and 4 bases from J, the junction kept 13 bases outside the gene matches. The CDR3 extends over 18 amino acids. In DNA, the CDR3 is TGTGCCAGCAGCGTAGACACCTGGGCGGCGGGGGGCGCAGATACGCAGTATTTT. It translates to CASSVDTWAAGGADTQYF.